A selection of T cell receptor beta chains follows, all from one sample in a study of T cells in localized non-small cell lung cancer. The assay was immunoSEQ multiplex PCR, and TCRdb's table has in-frame clones only and misses some. Of tens of thousands of clones listed, about four fifths are singletons. The source was peripheral blood, collected before any cancer treatment. The receptors here all came from a male donor aged 60 or over with stage III squamous cell lung carcinoma. Both conserved end residues are part of each CDR3. The D gene is left open where the match is weak. Part of the rows lack a size; the others show once, few, many or a class for expanded clones.

abundance: NA
len: 14
v_gene: TRBV7-8
d_gene: TRBD1
j_gene: TRBJ2-7
CDR3aa: CASSLGQGEYEQYF
CDR3nt: TGTGCCAGCAGCTTAGGGCAGGGGGAATACGAGCAGTACTTC

abundance: few
len: 15
v_gene: TRBV27
d_gene: NA
j_gene: TRBJ1-5
CDR3aa: CASSLRPYSNQPQHF
CDR3nt: TGTGCCAGCAGTTTACGCCCTTATAGCAATCAGCCCCAGCATTTT

abundance: NA
len: 15
v_gene: TRBV5-4
d_gene: NA
j_gene: TRBJ2-7
CDR3aa: CASSGPRGRTYEQYF
CDR3nt: TGTGCCAGCAGCGGCCCTCGGGGGCGAACCTACGAGCAGTACTTC

abundance: NA
len: 19
v_gene: TRBV21-1
d_gene: NA
j_gene: TRBJ2-3
CDR3aa: CASSKVNKALQPSTDTQYF
CDR3nt: TGTGCCAGCAGCAAAGTTAATAAGGCCTTGCAACCTAGCACAGATACGCAGTATTTT

abundance: NA
len: 14
v_gene: TRBV6-5
d_gene: TRBD1
j_gene: TRBJ2-7
CDR3aa: CASSLGQMRGEQYF
CDR3nt: TGTGCCAGCAGTTTGGGACAGATGAGAGGCGAGCAGTACTTC

abundance: NA
len: 12
v_gene: TRBV7-6
d_gene: NA
j_gene: TRBJ2-5
CDR3aa: CASSSRRETQYF
CDR3nt: TGTGCCAGCAGCTCCCGGCGCGAGACCCAGTACTTC

abundance: NA
len: 13
v_gene: TRBV10-2
d_gene: NA
j_gene: TRBJ1-1
CDR3aa: CASTLKGNTEAFF
CDR3nt: TGCGCCAGCACCTTGAAGGGTAACACTGAAGCTTTCTTT

abundance: NA
len: 14
v_gene: TRBV19
d_gene: NA
j_gene: TRBJ2-1
CDR3aa: CASSINTPGHEQFF
CDR3nt: TGTGCCAGTAGTATCAACACCCCCGGGCATGAGCAGTTCTTC

abundance: NA
len: 16
v_gene: TRBV19
d_gene: NA
j_gene: TRBJ1-5
CDR3aa: CASSMVGGSGNQPQHF
CDR3nt: TGTGCCAGTAGTATGGTCGGGGGCTCGGGCAATCAGCCCCAGCATTTT

abundance: NA
len: 14
v_gene: TRBV27
d_gene: TRBD1
j_gene: TRBJ2-2
CDR3aa: CASSLEGATGELFF
CDR3nt: TGTGCCAGCAGTTTAGAGGGGGCCACCGGGGAGCTGTTTTTT

abundance: NA
len: 14
v_gene: TRBV5-1
d_gene: NA
j_gene: TRBJ2-5
CDR3aa: CASSLGTVQETQYF
CDR3nt: TGCGCCAGCAGCTTGGGTACAGTCCAAGAGACCCAGTACTTC

abundance: NA
len: 13
v_gene: TRBV11-2
d_gene: NA
j_gene: TRBJ2-3
CDR3aa: CASSLGTPDTQYF
CDR3nt: TGTGCCAGCAGCTTAGGGACGCCAGATACGCAGTATTTT

abundance: once
len: 15
v_gene: TRBV7-5
d_gene: NA
j_gene: TRBJ2-4
CDR3aa: CVRSLGATKKNIQYF
CDR3nt: TGTGTCAGAAGCTTAGGGGCCACGAAGAAAAACATTCAGTACTTC

abundance: few
len: 13
v_gene: TRBV6-1
d_gene: NA
j_gene: TRBJ2-5
CDR3aa: CASTRDREETQYF
CDR3nt: TGTGCCAGCACCCGGGACCGCGAGGAGACCCAGTACTTC

abundance: once
len: 15
v_gene: TRBV5-1
d_gene: TRBD1
j_gene: TRBJ2-7
CDR3aa: CASSQGDSSSYEQYF
CDR3nt: TGCGCCAGCAGCCAAGGGGACAGCAGCTCCTACGAGCAGTACTTC

abundance: NA
len: 16
v_gene: TRBV5-1
d_gene: TRBD2
j_gene: TRBJ2-1
CDR3aa: CASSQLAGGGYNEQFF
CDR3nt: TGCGCCAGCAGCCAGTTAGCGGGAGGGGGTTACAATGAGCAGTTCTTC

abundance: NA
len: 17
v_gene: TRBV15
d_gene: TRBD2
j_gene: TRBJ2-1
CDR3aa: CATSRDRGLAGVNEQFF
CDR3nt: TGTGCCACCAGCAGAGATAGAGGGCTAGCGGGGGTCAATGAGCAGTTCTTC

abundance: NA
len: 15
v_gene: TRBV29-1
d_gene: TRBD1
j_gene: TRBJ1-1
CDR3aa: CSVEDQYRGRGGRTF
CDR3nt: TGCAGCGTTGAGGATCAATACAGGGGAAGGGGAGGGCGTACCTTT

abundance: NA
len: 14
v_gene: TRBV15
d_gene: NA
j_gene: TRBJ1-1
CDR3aa: CATSHPGRNTEAFF
CDR3nt: TGTGCCACCAGCCACCCGGGGAGGAACACTGAAGCTTTCTTT

abundance: few
len: 14
v_gene: TRBV7-9
d_gene: NA
j_gene: TRBJ1-2
CDR3aa: CASSTTGGIYGYTF
CDR3nt: TGTGCCAGCAGCACTACAGGAGGGATCTATGGCTACACCTTC

abundance: NA
len: 14
v_gene: TRBV2
d_gene: NA
j_gene: TRBJ2-1
CDR3aa: CASRVSGTGNEQFF
CDR3nt: TGTGCCAGCAGAGTTAGCGGTACGGGCAATGAGCAGTTCTTC

abundance: NA
len: 18
v_gene: TRBV7-9
d_gene: TRBD1
j_gene: TRBJ2-2
CDR3aa: CASSLVPGTARGTGELFF
CDR3nt: TGTGCCAGCAGCTTAGTTCCCGGGACAGCGCGAGGCACCGGGGAGCTGTTTTTT

abundance: NA
len: 16
v_gene: TRBV5-4
d_gene: NA
j_gene: TRBJ2-2
CDR3aa: CASSLRTASNTGELFF
CDR3nt: TGTGCCAGCAGCCTCCGGACAGCCTCGAACACCGGGGAGCTGTTTTTT

abundance: few
len: 17
v_gene: TRBV4-1
d_gene: NA
j_gene: TRBJ1-1
CDR3aa: CASSQGVWGPMNTEAFF
CDR3nt: TGCGCCAGCAGCCAAGGGGTATGGGGGCCGATGAACACTGAAGCTTTCTTT

abundance: NA
len: 17
v_gene: TRBV10-2
d_gene: NA
j_gene: TRBJ1-3
CDR3aa: CASSLVGRGGSGNTIYF
CDR3nt: TGCGCCAGCAGCTTAGTGGGCCGGGGTGGCTCTGGAAACACCATATATTTT

abundance: few
len: 13
v_gene: TRBV14
d_gene: NA
j_gene: TRBJ1-5
CDR3aa: CASSQGEGQPQHF
CDR3nt: TGTGCCAGCAGCCAAGGCGAGGGTCAGCCCCAGCATTTT

abundance: NA
len: 14
v_gene: TRBV5-3
d_gene: NA
j_gene: TRBJ1-1
CDR3aa: CASSLDLQNTEAFF
CDR3nt: TGTGCCAGCAGCTTGGATTTACAGAACACTGAAGCTTTCTTT

abundance: NA
len: 14
v_gene: TRBV19
d_gene: NA
j_gene: TRBJ1-2
CDR3aa: CASSGKGSNYGYTF
CDR3nt: TGTGCCAGTAGTGGTAAGGGATCTAACTATGGCTACACCTTC

abundance: NA
len: 15
v_gene: TRBV2
d_gene: TRBD1
j_gene: TRBJ2-3
CDR3aa: CASSPGTGGIDTQYF
CDR3nt: TGTGCCAGCAGTCCCGGGACAGGGGGCATCGATACGCAGTATTTT

abundance: once
len: 14
v_gene: TRBV9
d_gene: TRBD2
j_gene: TRBJ2-3
CDR3aa: CASSGTSGTDTQYF
CDR3nt: TGTGCCAGCAGCGGGACTAGCGGGACAGATACGCAGTATTTT

abundance: NA
len: 16
v_gene: TRBV11-2
d_gene: TRBD1
j_gene: TRBJ1-4
CDR3aa: CASSFGEGAHGEKLFF
CDR3nt: TGTGCCAGCAGCTTCGGGGAGGGGGCGCATGGAGAAAAACTGTTTTTT

abundance: NA
len: 11
v_gene: TRBV7-9
d_gene: NA
j_gene: TRBJ2-1
CDR3aa: CASYDRNEQFF
CDR3nt: TGTGCCAGCTACGACCGGAATGAGCAGTTCTTC

abundance: few
len: 15
v_gene: TRBV5-1
d_gene: NA
j_gene: TRBJ2-1
CDR3aa: CASSLDTPSSGEQFF
CDR3nt: TGCGCCAGCAGCTTGGACACCCCAAGTAGTGGTGAGCAGTTCTTC

abundance: NA
len: 13
v_gene: TRBV2
d_gene: NA
j_gene: TRBJ2-7
CDR3aa: CASSAGTSGEQYF
CDR3nt: TGTGCCAGCAGTGCCGGGACCTCCGGCGAGCAGTACTTC

abundance: once
len: 13
v_gene: TRBV11-2
d_gene: NA
j_gene: TRBJ2-7
CDR3aa: CASSLGGPYEQYF
CDR3nt: TGTGCCAGCAGCTTGGGGGGCCCCTACGAGCAGTACTTC

abundance: NA
len: 14
v_gene: TRBV11-2
d_gene: TRBD1
j_gene: TRBJ1-2
CDR3aa: CASSLGQGARGYTF
CDR3nt: TGTGCCAGCAGCCTCGGACAGGGGGCGAGAGGCTACACCTTC

abundance: NA
len: 12
v_gene: TRBV6-1
d_gene: NA
j_gene: TRBJ1-5
CDR3aa: CASSEAGRPQHF
CDR3nt: TGTGCCAGCAGTGAAGCGGGCAGGCCCCAGCATTTT

abundance: NA
len: 15
v_gene: TRBV7-9
d_gene: NA
j_gene: TRBJ2-2
CDR3aa: CASSTLTGNTGELFF
CDR3nt: TGTGCCAGCAGCACACTTACAGGGAACACCGGGGAGCTGTTTTTT

abundance: once
len: 16
v_gene: TRBV9
d_gene: TRBD2
j_gene: TRBJ2-1
CDR3aa: CASSVGTSGSYNEQFF
CDR3nt: TGTGCCAGCAGCGTCGGGACTAGCGGCTCCTACAATGAGCAGTTCTTC

abundance: NA
len: 15
v_gene: TRBV6-5
d_gene: NA
j_gene: TRBJ2-3
CDR3aa: CASNKYGGYTDTQYF
CDR3nt: TGTGCCAGCAACAAATATGGGGGGTACACAGATACGCAGTATTTT

abundance: NA
len: 16
v_gene: TRBV19
d_gene: NA
j_gene: TRBJ2-6
CDR3aa: CASSLGQPSGANVLTF
CDR3nt: TGTGCCAGTAGTTTGGGACAACCCTCTGGGGCCAACGTCCTGACTTTC

abundance: NA
len: 15
v_gene: TRBV27
d_gene: NA
j_gene: TRBJ1-5
CDR3aa: CASSPLGTSNQPQHF
CDR3nt: TGTGCCAGCAGTCCACTAGGGACCTCCAATCAGCCCCAGCATTTT

abundance: NA
len: 11
v_gene: TRBV20-1
d_gene: NA
j_gene: TRBJ1-2
CDR3aa: CSVRRGNGYTF
CDR3nt: TGCAGTGTCAGACGGGGGAATGGCTACACCTTC

abundance: once
len: 18
v_gene: TRBV5-1
d_gene: NA
j_gene: TRBJ2-5
CDR3aa: CASSLQGSKGLAGETQYF
CDR3nt: TGCGCCAGCAGCTTACAGGGGTCGAAGGGATTAGCGGGGGAGACCCAGTACTTC

abundance: once
len: 14
v_gene: TRBV6-1
d_gene: NA
j_gene: TRBJ2-1
CDR3aa: CASTRQGRYNEQFF
CDR3nt: TGTGCCAGCACGAGGCAGGGGCGCTACAATGAGCAGTTCTTC

abundance: NA
len: 12
v_gene: TRBV7-6
d_gene: NA
j_gene: TRBJ2-1
CDR3aa: CASSLDLNEQFF
CDR3nt: TGTGCCAGCAGCTTAGATCTGAATGAGCAGTTCTTC

abundance: NA
len: 14
v_gene: TRBV5-1
d_gene: TRBD1
j_gene: TRBJ1-1
CDR3aa: CASSQDRMNTEAFF
CDR3nt: TGCGCCAGCAGTCAGGACAGGATGAACACTGAAGCTTTCTTT

abundance: NA
len: 14
v_gene: TRBV30
d_gene: TRBD1
j_gene: TRBJ1-2
CDR3aa: CAWIHRGQIYGYTF
CDR3nt: TGTGCCTGGATCCACCGGGGACAGATCTATGGCTACACCTTC

abundance: NA
len: 19
v_gene: TRBV5-6
d_gene: TRBD1
j_gene: TRBJ1-4
CDR3aa: CASSSGTGQYWSTNEKLFF
CDR3nt: TGTGCCAGCAGCTCGGGGACAGGGCAATATTGGTCGACTAATGAAAAACTGTTTTTT

abundance: once
len: 13
v_gene: TRBV6-1
d_gene: NA
j_gene: TRBJ1-1
CDR3aa: CASSAKGGTEAFF
CDR3nt: TGTGCCAGCAGTGCAAAAGGGGGAACTGAAGCTTTCTTT

abundance: NA
len: 13
v_gene: TRBV6-6
d_gene: NA
j_gene: TRBJ2-7
CDR3aa: CASSYDRLSEQYF
CDR3nt: TGTGCCAGCAGTTATGACAGGCTGAGCGAGCAGTACTTC

abundance: NA
len: 13
v_gene: TRBV18
d_gene: TRBD2
j_gene: TRBJ2-1
CDR3aa: CASSPPSLAILIF
CDR3nt: TGTGCCAGCTCACCACCTTCACTAGCGATTTTGATCTTC

abundance: NA
len: 14
v_gene: TRBV18
d_gene: TRBD2
j_gene: TRBJ2-5
CDR3aa: CASSQGLAQETQYF
CDR3nt: TGTGCCAGCTCTCAGGGACTAGCACAAGAGACCCAGTACTTC

abundance: NA
len: 13
v_gene: TRBV14
d_gene: NA
j_gene: TRBJ1-6
CDR3aa: CASSLGLNSPLHF
CDR3nt: TGTGCCAGCAGCCTTGGACTGAATTCACCCCTCCACTTT

abundance: NA
len: 14
v_gene: TRBV7-6
d_gene: NA
j_gene: TRBJ2-5
CDR3aa: CASSSGVAEETQYF
CDR3nt: TGTGCCAGCAGCTCAGGGGTAGCGGAAGAGACCCAGTACTTC

abundance: NA
len: 14
v_gene: TRBV5-1
d_gene: TRBD2
j_gene: TRBJ2-5
CDR3aa: CASSTQLAEETQYF
CDR3nt: TGCGCCAGCAGCACCCAACTAGCGGAAGAGACCCAGTACTTC

abundance: NA
len: 14
v_gene: TRBV5-1
d_gene: TRBD1
j_gene: TRBJ2-2
CDR3aa: CASSSTGDTGELFF
CDR3nt: TGCGCCAGCAGCAGTACAGGGGACACCGGGGAGCTGTTTTTT